The 18 T cell receptor beta chains below all came from one sample that was sequenced in a study of T cells in Graves' hyperthyroidism and ophthalmopathy. Researchers took RNA transcripts and amplified the TCR beta CDR3 regions from them. When the TCR CDR3 underwent first-round RT-PCR, the HTBI primer set was used. TCRdb independently ran MiXCR on the multiplex PCR reads; one entry per CDR3 protein. Here the sample spans about 380,000 distinct CDR3 sequences, roughly 18% being singletons. The sequenced material came from blood. The receptors derive from a young man with Graves' ophthalmopathy.

This clonotype appeared many times. This CDR3 is CASSGTGDGYTF. DNA for the CDR3: TGTGCCAGCTCCGGGACAGGGGATGGCTACACCTTC. The rearrangement links TRBV3-1 to TRBJ1-2; 10 positions agree with TRBD1. This CDR3 spans 12 amino acids. The junction had 3 bases not matched to a gene; V was cut back by 8 bases and J by 6 bases. Germline V gene lookup returns CDR1 LGHDT and CDR2 YNNKEL (reference sequence).

This clonotype has at least ten counts. V gene TRBV9 combines with J gene TRBJ2-2; 8 bases match TRBD1. Germline CDR1 is SGDLS and CDR2 is YYNGEE. J was trimmed by 3 bases and V by 6 bases; bases with no gene match: 10. This CDR3 comprises 16 residues. In DNA form, the CDR3 reads TGTGCCAGCACCTCGGCCAGGGGGCGTGACACCGGGGAGCTGTTTTTT. As protein: CASTSARGRDTGELFF.

The chain couples TRBV5-5 to TRBJ1-3, with D hard to call. Deletions cut 0 bases from V and 0 bases from J, with 13 bases between. The length of the CDR3 is 17 residues. CDR1 SGHKS and CDR2 YYEKEE come from the germline V gene (reference sequence). In nucleotides, the CDR3 is TGTGCCAGCAGCTTGGTCTACGCGGGCCACTCTGGAAACACCATATATTTT. It yields the protein CASSLVYAGHSGNTIYF.

The table lists this clonotype with many counts. The rearrangement joins TRBV7-9 to TRBJ2-3, with D tentatively TRBD1 or TRBD2 (6 bases each). The V end lost 5 bases, the J end lost 2 bases, and 14 bases lay between the germline ends. Germline-derived CDR1 and CDR2 are SEHNR and FQNEAQ (reference sequence). The CDR3 loop spans 15 amino acids. The CDR3 DNA follows: TGTGCCAGCAGCGAAGGAGGGGGGACCACAGATACGCAGTATTTT. Translation gives CASSEGGGTTDTQYF.

This clonotype was counted ten times or more. This chain links TRBV12-3 or TRBV12-4 with TRBJ1-1; 7 bases are shared with TRBD1. With V trimmed by 1 base and J by 4 bases, 3 bases remained unmatched. CDR3 length: 14 residues. DNA of the CDR3: TGTGCCAGCAGTTTAGACAGGGGAGCCACTGAAGCTTTCTTT. It encodes CASSLDRGATEAFF.

In its sample, this clonotype was seen a few times. The CDR3 region is CASSEWRGHEKLFF. CDR3 DNA: TGTGCCAGCAGTGAGTGGAGGGGGCATGAAAAACTGTTTTTT. V is TRBV6-1 and J is TRBJ1-4; 7 bases are shared with TRBD1. J was trimmed by 6 bases and V by 3 bases; bases with no gene match: 4. The germline gives CDR1 MNHNS, CDR2 SASEGT. The CDR3 sequence is 14 residues long.

The chain links TRBV4-1 to TRBJ1-1; 9 nucleotides match TRBD1. This CDR3 has 16 amino acids. The germline gives CDR1 MGHRA, CDR2 YSYEKL. J was trimmed by 3 bases and V by 6 bases; bases with no gene match: 11. CDR3 sequence: CASSPRGTGSDTEAFF. The CDR3 DNA sequence: TGCGCCAGCAGTCCAAGGGGGACAGGGAGTGACACTGAAGCTTTCTTT.

This rearrangement joins TRBV12-3 or TRBV12-4 to TRBJ2-7, with TRBD2 matching over 15 bases. The CDR3 sequence is 15 residues long. Trimming at V came to 6 bases and at J to 5 bases, leaving 5 bases not matched to a gene. CDR3 DNA: TGTGCCAGCAGAAGGACTAGCGGGGGGGCGGACGAGCAGTACTTC. This gives the protein CASRRTSGGADEQYF.

The chain links TRBV19 to TRBJ1-1, with 9 positions matching TRBD1. This CDR3 is built from 14 residues. V lost 7 bases to trimming and J lost 2 bases; unmatched junction nucleotides: 5. Germline V lookup: CDR1 LNHDA, CDR2 SQIVND (reference sequence). The CDR3 DNA sequence: TGTGCCAGTACGAAGGACAGGGGAAACACTGAAGCTTTCTTT. Translated: CASTKDRGNTEAFF.

The table lists this clonotype with many counts. The J gene is TRBJ1-5, the V gene TRBV2; perhaps TRBD1 as D (6 bases). The V gene's germline CDR1 is SNHLY and CDR2 FYNNEI. Trimming pared 2 bases from V and 1 base from J, leaving 15 bases between. This CDR3 comprises 17 residues. The CDR3 loop is CASSETRPGQSNQPQHF. CDR3 nucleotides: TGTGCCAGCAGTGAAACTCGGCCCGGACAGAGCAATCAGCCCCAGCATTTT. The whole variable domain, filled in from reference TRBV2 and TRBJ1-5, reads EPEVTQTPSHQVTQMGQEVILRCVPISNHLYFYWYRQILGQKVEFLVSFYNNEISEKSEIFDDQFSVERPDGSNFTLKIRSTKLEDSAMYFCASSETRPGQSNQPQHFGDGTRLSIL.

In its sample, this clonotype was seen many times. A much bigger clone sits one base away, suggesting this may be a read error. The V call is TRBV6-1, the J call TRBJ1-1, with D unresolved. Trimming took 5 bases from V and 1 from J, leaving 5 bases between them. This CDR3 has 12 residues. Germline loops: CDR1 MNHNS, CDR2 SASEGT. The CDR3 here is CASSSRNTEAFF. The CDR3 DNA is TGTGCCAGCAGTTCCAGGAACACTGAAGCTTTCTTT.

This clonotype was recorded at least ten times. The chain couples TRBV28 to TRBJ1-6; D unclear. This CDR3 region has 14 residues. Per the germline V gene, CDR1 is MDHEN and CDR2 is SYDVKM. V gave up 2 bases and J gave up 10 bases, with 12 bases separating them. The CDR3 coding sequence is TGTGCCAGCAGTTTACTCGGGATTCAATCACCCCTCCACTTT. This translates into CASSLLGIQSPLHF.

This clonotype was recorded many times. This rearrangement joins TRBV4-1 to TRBJ1-6; the D is unclear. Trimming took off 0 bases at V and 10 bases at J, with 7 bases between the two ends. The CDR3 runs 13 residues. Per germline, CDR1 MGHRA and CDR2 YSYEKL. The chain's CDR3 is CASSQETGSPLHF. CDR3 nucleotide sequence: TGCGCCAGCAGCCAAGAGACGGGCTCACCCCTCCACTTT.

This clonotype was counted many times. The V gene is TRBV20-1, the J gene TRBJ1-1, with D possibly TRBD1 on 6 matching bases. Trimming removed 5 bases from V and 1 base from J, with 14 bases in between. The CDR3 consists of 14 residues. Germline loops: CDR1 DFQATT, CDR2 SNEGSKA (reference sequence). Written as DNA, the CDR3 is TGCAGTGCTTCCCTTATAGGGGGGAACACTGAAGCTTTCTTT. Translating gives CSASLIGGNTEAFF.

This clonotype was seen only a few times. CDR3: CASSEEGGGTGELFF. The CDR3 DNA sequence: TGTGCCAGCAGTGAAGAGGGGGGCGGAACCGGGGAGCTGTTTTTT. The chain links TRBV6-4 to TRBJ2-2; D may match TRBD1 or TRBD2 (6 bases each). Trimming took off 3 bases at V and 5 bases at J, with 13 bases between the two ends. The CDR3 length is 15 residues. Germline values: CDR1 MRHNA, CDR2 SNTAGT.

This clonotype has a count of ten or more. The rearrangement uses TRBV12-3 or TRBV12-4 and TRBJ2-7, with 8 bases that match TRBD1. CDR3 length: 15 residues. V shed 5 bases and J 2 bases; nucleotides not matched to a gene: 8. CDR3 residues: CASSQIGTGTYEQYF. In nucleotides, the CDR3 is TGTGCCAGCAGTCAGATCGGGACAGGCACCTACGAGCAGTACTTC.

The chain joins TRBV2 to TRBJ1-2; 10 positions agree with TRBD1. V was pared by 4 bases and J by 2 bases, with 10 bases of the junction left unmatched. Germline V gene sequence: CDR1 SNHLY, CDR2 FYNNEI. The CDR3 contains 17 residues. The CDR3 DNA is TGTGCCAGCAGTGGGGGGCCGACAGGGGGCATCAACTATGGCTACACCTTC. Its protein is CASSGGPTGGINYGYTF.

This clonotype was seen ten or more times. The genes are TRBV6-1 and TRBJ1-1; D is perhaps TRBD1 (5 bases). CDR1 is MNHNS, CDR2 SASEGT, per germline. This CDR3 region has 14 residues. Trimming took 4 bases from V and 1 from J, leaving 10 bases between them. The CDR3 DNA follows: TGTGCCAGCAGTGCTTTTACAGGGAACACTGAAGCTTTCTTT. Translation gives CASSAFTGNTEAFF.